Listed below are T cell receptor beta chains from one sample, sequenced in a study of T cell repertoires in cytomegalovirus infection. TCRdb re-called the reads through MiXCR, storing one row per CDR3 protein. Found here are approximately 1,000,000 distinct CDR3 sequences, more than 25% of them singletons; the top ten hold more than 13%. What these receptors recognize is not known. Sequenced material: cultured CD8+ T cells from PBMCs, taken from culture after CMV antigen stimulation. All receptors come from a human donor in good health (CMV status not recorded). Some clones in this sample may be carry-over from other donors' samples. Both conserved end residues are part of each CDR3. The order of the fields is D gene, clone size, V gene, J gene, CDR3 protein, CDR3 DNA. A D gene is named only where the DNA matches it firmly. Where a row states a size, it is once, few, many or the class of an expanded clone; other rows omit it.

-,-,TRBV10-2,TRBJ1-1,CASSVSTVNTEAFF,TGCGCCAGCAGTGTCTCGACTGTGAACACTGAAGCTTTCTTT
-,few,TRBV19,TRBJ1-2,CASKERYYGYTF,TGTGCCAGTAAAGAACGGTACTATGGCTACACCTTC
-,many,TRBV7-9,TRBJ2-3,CASSPPNNPDTQYF,TGTGCCAGCAGCCCTCCTAATAACCCAGATACGCAGTATTTT
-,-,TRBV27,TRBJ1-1,CASSLFYGSNTEAFF,TGTGCCAGCAGTTTATTTTACGGATCGAACACTGAAGCTTTCTTT
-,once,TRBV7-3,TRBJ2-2,CASSLFGRFPGELFF,TGTGCCAGCAGCTTATTTGGCAGGTTCCCCGGGGAGCTGTTTTTT
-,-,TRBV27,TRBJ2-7,CASSSSGEREQYF,TGTGCCAGCAGTTCTTCAGGGGAAAGGGAGCAGTACTTC
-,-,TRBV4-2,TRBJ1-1,CASSPLVGQSSVRGFISDTEAFF,TGTGCCAGCAGCCCCCTAGTAGGGCAGTCTTCAGTTCGGGGATTCATATCGGACACTGAAGCTTTCTTT
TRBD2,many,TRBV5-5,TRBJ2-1,CASSQTSGYSYNEQFF,TGTGCCAGCAGCCAGACTAGCGGGTACTCCTACAATGAGCAGTTCTTC
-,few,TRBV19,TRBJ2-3,CASIGIWEPRSRPDTQYF,TGTGCCAGTATAGGGATCTGGGAGCCCCGGTCGAGGCCAGATACGCAGTATTTT
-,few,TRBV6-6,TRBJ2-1,CASSYDAGAKVNEQFF,TGTGCCAGCAGTTACGATGCGGGGGCCAAAGTCAATGAGCAGTTCTTC
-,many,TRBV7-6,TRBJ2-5,CASSATFLQEAQYF,TGTGCCAGCAGTGCCACTTTCCTACAAGAGGCCCAGTACTTC
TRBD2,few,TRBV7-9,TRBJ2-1,CASSFLEGAGAGNEQFF,TGTGCCAGCAGCTTCCTAGAAGGAGCGGGGGCCGGCAATGAGCAGTTCTTC
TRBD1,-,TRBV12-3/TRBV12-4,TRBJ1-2,CASSQGQGIRGYTF,TGTGCCAGCAGCCAAGGACAGGGGATTCGGGGCTACACCTTC
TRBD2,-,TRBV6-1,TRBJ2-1,CASTLLGRDEQFF,TGTGCCAGCACTTTACTGGGGAGGGATGAGCAGTTCTTC
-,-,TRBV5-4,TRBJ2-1,CASSLAQSTEQFF,TGTGCCAGCAGCTTGGCCCAGTCTACCGAGCAGTTCTTC
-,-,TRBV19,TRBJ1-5,CASTTLVGSNQPQHF,TGTGCCAGTACCACGCTAGTGGGTAGCAATCAGCCCCAGCATTTT
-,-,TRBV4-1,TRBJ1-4,CASSQDRTTGEKLFF,TGCGCCAGCAGCCAAGATAGGACAACAGGGGAAAAACTGTTTTTT
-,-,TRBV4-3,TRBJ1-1,CASSQDGPNTEAFF,TGCGCCAGCAGCCAAGATGGCCCGAACACTGAAGCTTTCTTT
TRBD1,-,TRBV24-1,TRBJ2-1,CATSDLQGDRDNEQFF,TGTGCCACCAGTGATTTGCAAGGGGACAGGGATAATGAGCAGTTCTTC
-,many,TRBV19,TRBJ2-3,CASSIGGTSTDTQYF,TGTGCCAGTAGTATAGGGGGAACTAGCACAGATACGCAGTATTTT
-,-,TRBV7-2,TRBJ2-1,CASSLGPQGPYNEQFF,TGTGCCAGCAGCTTAGGCCCCCAGGGTCCCTACAATGAGCAGTTCTTC
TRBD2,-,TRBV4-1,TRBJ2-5,CASSQDRGLEGRTQYF,TGCGCCAGCAGCCAAGATAGGGGACTAGAGGGGAGAACCCAGTACTTC
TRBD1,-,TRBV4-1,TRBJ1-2,CASSHEPGQGNGYTF,TGCGCCAGCAGCCACGAACCGGGACAGGGGAATGGCTACACCTTC
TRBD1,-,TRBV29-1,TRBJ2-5,CSAWGQGALRETQYF,TGCAGCGCATGGGGGCAGGGGGCCCTAAGGGAGACCCAGTACTTC
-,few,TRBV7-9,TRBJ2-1,CASFNRSRKTEQFF,TGTGCCAGCTTCAATAGGAGTAGGAAAACTGAGCAGTTCTTC
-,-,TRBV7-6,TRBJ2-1,CVAGDPTYNEQFF,TGTGTCGCAGGGGACCCTACCTACAATGAGCAGTTCTTC
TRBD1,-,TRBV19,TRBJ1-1,CASSLRWTGVTEAFF,TGTGCCAGTAGCCTCCGTTGGACAGGGGTCACTGAAGCTTTCTTT
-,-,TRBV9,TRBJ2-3,CASSTTSFDTQYF,TGTGCCAGCAGCACGACTAGTTTTGATACGCAGTATTTT
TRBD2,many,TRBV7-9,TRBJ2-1,CASPGLAGGPAEQFF,TGTGCCAGCCCGGGACTAGCGGGGGGGCCCGCTGAGCAGTTCTTC
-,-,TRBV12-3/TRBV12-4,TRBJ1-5,CASSSGRGSNQPQHF,TGTGCCAGCAGTTCGGGTAGGGGGAGCAATCAGCCCCAGCATTTT
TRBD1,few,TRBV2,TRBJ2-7,CASLGGQGGNAYEQYF,TGTGCCAGCCTAGGGGGACAGGGAGGAAATGCCTACGAGCAGTACTTC
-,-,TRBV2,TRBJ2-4,CASTGTLAKNIQYF,TGTGCCAGCACCGGGACTCTAGCCAAAAACATTCAGTACTTC
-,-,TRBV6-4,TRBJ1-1,CASRKTGYPTEAFF,TGTGCCAGCAGAAAAACAGGGTACCCCACTGAAGCTTTCTTT
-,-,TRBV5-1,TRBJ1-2,CASSPDSANYGYTF,TGCGCCAGCAGTCCCGACTCCGCTAACTATGGCTACACCTTC
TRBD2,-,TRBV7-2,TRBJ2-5,CASSLERAGGGTETQYF,TGTGCCAGCAGCTTAGAACGGGCGGGCGGGGGGACAGAGACCCAGTACTTC
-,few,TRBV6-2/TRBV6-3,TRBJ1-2,CASSYPRTEYGYTF,TGTGCCAGCAGTTACCCCCGAACGGAATATGGCTACACCTTC
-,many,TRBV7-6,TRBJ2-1,CASSYRAPSRTSDNEQFF,TGTGCCAGCAGCTATAGGGCCCCCTCCCGGACTTCAGACAATGAGCAGTTCTTC
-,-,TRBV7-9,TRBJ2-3,CASSSSASAPTDTQYF,TGTGCCAGCAGCTCCTCGGCTAGCGCTCCCACAGATACGCAGTATTTT
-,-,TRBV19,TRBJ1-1,CASKASGGNTEAFF,TGTGCCAGTAAAGCTTCCGGGGGCAACACTGAAGCTTTCTTT
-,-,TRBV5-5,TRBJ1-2,CASSITDLSAGYTF,TGTGCCAGCAGCATTACAGATCTCTCGGCTGGCTACACCTTC
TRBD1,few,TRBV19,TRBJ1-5,CASSLDRGQNQPQHF,TGTGCCAGTAGTTTGGACAGGGGTCAGAATCAGCCCCAGCATTTT
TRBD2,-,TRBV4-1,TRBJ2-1,CASSQTGTRNNEQFF,TGCGCCAGCAGCCAAACCGGGACTAGGAACAATGAGCAGTTCTTC